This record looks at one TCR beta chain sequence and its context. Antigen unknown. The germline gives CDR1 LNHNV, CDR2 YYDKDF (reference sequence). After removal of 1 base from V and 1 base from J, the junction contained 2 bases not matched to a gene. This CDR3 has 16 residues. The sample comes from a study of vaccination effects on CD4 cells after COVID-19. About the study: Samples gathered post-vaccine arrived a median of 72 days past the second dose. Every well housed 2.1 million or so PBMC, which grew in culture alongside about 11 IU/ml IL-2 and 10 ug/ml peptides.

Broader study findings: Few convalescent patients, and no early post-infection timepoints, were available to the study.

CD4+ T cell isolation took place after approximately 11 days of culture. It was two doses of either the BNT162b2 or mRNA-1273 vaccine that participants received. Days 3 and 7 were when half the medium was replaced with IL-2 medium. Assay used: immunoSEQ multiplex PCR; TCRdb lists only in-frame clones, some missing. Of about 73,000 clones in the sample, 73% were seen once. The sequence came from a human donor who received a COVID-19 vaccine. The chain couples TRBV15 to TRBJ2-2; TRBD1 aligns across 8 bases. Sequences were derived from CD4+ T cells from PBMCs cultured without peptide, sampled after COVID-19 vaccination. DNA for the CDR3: TGTGCCACCAGCAGAGGGGGGACAGGGAACACCGGGGAGCTGTTTTTT. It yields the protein CATSRGGTGNTGELFF.